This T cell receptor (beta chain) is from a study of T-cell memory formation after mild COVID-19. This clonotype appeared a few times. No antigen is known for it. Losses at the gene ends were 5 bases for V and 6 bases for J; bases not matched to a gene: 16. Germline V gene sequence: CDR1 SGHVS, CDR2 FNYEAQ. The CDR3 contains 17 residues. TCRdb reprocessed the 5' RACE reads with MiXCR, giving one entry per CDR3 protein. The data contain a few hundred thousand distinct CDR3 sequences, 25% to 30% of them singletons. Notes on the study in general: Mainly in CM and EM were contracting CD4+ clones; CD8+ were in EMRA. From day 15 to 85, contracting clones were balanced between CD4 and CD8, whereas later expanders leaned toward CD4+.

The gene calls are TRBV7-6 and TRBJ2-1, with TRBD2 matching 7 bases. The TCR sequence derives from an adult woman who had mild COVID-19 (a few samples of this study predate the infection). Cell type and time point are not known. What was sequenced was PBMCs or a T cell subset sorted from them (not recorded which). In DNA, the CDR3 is TGTGCCAGCAGCCTAAACCCATCGGGGGGTTGGCGCAATGAGCAGTTCTTC. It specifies CASSLNPSGGWRNEQFF.